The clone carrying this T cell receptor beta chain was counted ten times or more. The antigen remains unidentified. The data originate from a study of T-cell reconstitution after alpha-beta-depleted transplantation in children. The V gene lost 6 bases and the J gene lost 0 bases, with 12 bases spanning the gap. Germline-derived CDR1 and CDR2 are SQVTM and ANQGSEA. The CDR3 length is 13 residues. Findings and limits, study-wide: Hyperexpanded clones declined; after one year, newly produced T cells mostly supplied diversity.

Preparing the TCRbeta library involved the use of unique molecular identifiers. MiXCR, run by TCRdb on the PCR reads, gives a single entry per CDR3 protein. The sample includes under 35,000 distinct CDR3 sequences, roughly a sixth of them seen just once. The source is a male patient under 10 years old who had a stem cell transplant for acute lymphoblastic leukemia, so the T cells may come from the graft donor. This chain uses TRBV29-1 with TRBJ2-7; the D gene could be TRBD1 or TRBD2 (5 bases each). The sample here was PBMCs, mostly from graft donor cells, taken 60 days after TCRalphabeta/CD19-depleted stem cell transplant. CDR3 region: CSVKGRFSYEQYF. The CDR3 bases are TGCAGCGTCAAGGGACGGTTCTCCTACGAGCAGTACTTC.